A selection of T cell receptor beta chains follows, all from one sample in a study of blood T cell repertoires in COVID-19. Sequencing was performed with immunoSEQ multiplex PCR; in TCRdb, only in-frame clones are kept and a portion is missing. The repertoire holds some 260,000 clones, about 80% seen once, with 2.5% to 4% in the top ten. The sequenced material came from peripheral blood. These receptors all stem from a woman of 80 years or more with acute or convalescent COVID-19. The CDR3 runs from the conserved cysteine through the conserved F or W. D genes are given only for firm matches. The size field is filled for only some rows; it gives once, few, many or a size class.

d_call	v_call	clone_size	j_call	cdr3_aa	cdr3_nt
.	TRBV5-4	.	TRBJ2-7	CASSLAPQGWSSYEQYF	TGTGCCAGCAGCTTGGCCCCACAGGGTTGGAGCTCCTACGAGCAGTACTTC
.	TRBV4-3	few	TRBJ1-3	CASSQDIRGSSGNTIYF	TGCGCCAGCAGCCAGGACATCAGGGGAAGCTCTGGAAACACCATATATTTT
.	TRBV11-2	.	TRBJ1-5	CASSLDSGSNQPQHF	TGTGCCAGCAGCTTAGATTCAGGTAGCAATCAGCCCCAGCATTTT
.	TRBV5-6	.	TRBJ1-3	CASNPAGSGNTIYF	TGTGCCAGCAATCCAGCAGGCTCTGGAAACACCATATATTTT
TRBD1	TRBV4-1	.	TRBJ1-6	CASSQAFFPPPPARQGSPLHF	TGCGCCAGCAGCCAAGCTTTCTTTCCGCCCCCCCCGGCCAGACAGGGGTCCCCGCTCCACTTT
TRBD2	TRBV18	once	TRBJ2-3	CASSPVLAGMTDTQYF	TGTGCCAGCTCACCCGTCCTAGCGGGGATGACAGATACGCAGTATTTT
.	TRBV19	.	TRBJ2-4	CASSMGGGGTKNIQYF	TGTGCCAGTAGTATGGGGGGCGGGGGCACCAAAAACATTCAGTACTTC
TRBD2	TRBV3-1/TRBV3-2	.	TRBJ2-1	CASSQDPGGLYNEQFF	TGTGCCAGCAGCCAAGATCCGGGGGGGCTGTACAATGAGCAGTTCTTC
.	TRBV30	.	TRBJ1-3	CAWSLFSGNTIYF	TGTGCCTGGAGTCTATTCTCTGGAAACACCATATATTTT
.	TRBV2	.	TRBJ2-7	CASSLSTAYEQYF	TGTGCCAGCAGTTTAAGTACGGCCTACGAGCAGTACTTC
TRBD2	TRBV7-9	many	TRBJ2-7	CASSLGLAGGGYEQYF	TGTGCCAGCAGCTTGGGACTAGCGGGGGGTGGCTACGAGCAGTACTTC
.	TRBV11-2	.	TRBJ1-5	CASSHIRGGQPQHF	TGTGCCAGCAGCCACATCCGGGGGGGTCAGCCCCAGCATTTT
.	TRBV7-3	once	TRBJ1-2	CASSLTPVTIDGYTF	TGTGCCAGCAGCTTAACCCCAGTCACTATCGATGGCTACACCTTC